The entry that follows covers one TCR beta chain sequence. Per the germline V gene, CDR1 is MNHEY and CDR2 is SMNVEV (reference sequence). The length of the CDR3 is 15 residues. J lost 10 bases, V lost 5 bases, and 10 bases had no gene match. Clones were sequenced by immunoSEQ multiplex PCR, and TCRdb holds only the in-frame ones, with some missing. This sample carries more than 10,000 clones, roughly 80% of them seen once, and the ten largest clones take roughly an eighth. The record originates from a study of technical replicates of blood from a handful of donors. This chain uses TRBV27 with TRBJ2-5, with 13 bases identical to TRBD2. This TCR derives from a human donor in good health. Sequencing used PBMCs. The CDR3 DNA follows: TGTGCCAGCAGTATTGGGACTAGCGGGATCGGGGGCCAGTACTTC. Translation gives CASSIGTSGIGGQYF.